The clone carrying this TCR beta chain appeared many times. Antigen: not known. This specimen belongs to a study of T-cell reconstitution after alpha-beta-depleted transplantation in children. Overall study findings and caveats: Reportedly, only several hundred clones from non-depleted graft cells drove alpha-beta T-cell counts at about two months. At one year after transplant, newly produced T cells mostly accounted for T-cell counts and diversity. Day-60 TCRbeta diversity that was high in some patients was derived from surviving recipient T cells and thymic progenitors.

CDR1 is MNHEY and CDR2 is SMNVEV in the germline V gene (reference sequence). The CDR3 has 15 amino acids. V lost 1 base and J 4 bases, leaving 12 bases between the germline ends. Unique molecular identifiers featured in how the TCRbeta library was prepared. MiXCR, applied by TCRdb to the PCR reads, yields one record per CDR3 protein. The sample contains 330,000 or so distinct CDR3 sequences, nearly 8% of which appear only once. The TCR comes from a female patient under 10 years old who had a stem cell transplant for Fanconi anemia, so the T cells may come from the graft donor. The chain uses TRBV27 and TRBJ2-3; D is uncertain. The sequences come from peripheral blood, collected 360 days after TCRalphabeta/CD19-depleted stem cell transplant. CDR3 sequence reads: CASSLWSSSSDTQYF. The CDR3 coding sequence is TGTGCCAGCAGTTTATGGTCTAGTTCATCAGATACGCAGTATTTT.